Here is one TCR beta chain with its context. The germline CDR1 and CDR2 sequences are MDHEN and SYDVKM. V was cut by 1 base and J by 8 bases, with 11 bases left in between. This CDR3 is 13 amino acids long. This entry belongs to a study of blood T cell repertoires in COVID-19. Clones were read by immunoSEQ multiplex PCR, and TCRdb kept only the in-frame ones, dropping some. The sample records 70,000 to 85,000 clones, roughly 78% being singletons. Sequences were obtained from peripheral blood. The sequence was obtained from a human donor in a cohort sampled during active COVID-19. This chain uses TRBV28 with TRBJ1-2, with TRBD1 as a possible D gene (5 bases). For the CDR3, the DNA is TGTGCCAGCAGTTTATCCCACCAGGGAGGCTACACCTTC. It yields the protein CASSLSHQGGYTF.